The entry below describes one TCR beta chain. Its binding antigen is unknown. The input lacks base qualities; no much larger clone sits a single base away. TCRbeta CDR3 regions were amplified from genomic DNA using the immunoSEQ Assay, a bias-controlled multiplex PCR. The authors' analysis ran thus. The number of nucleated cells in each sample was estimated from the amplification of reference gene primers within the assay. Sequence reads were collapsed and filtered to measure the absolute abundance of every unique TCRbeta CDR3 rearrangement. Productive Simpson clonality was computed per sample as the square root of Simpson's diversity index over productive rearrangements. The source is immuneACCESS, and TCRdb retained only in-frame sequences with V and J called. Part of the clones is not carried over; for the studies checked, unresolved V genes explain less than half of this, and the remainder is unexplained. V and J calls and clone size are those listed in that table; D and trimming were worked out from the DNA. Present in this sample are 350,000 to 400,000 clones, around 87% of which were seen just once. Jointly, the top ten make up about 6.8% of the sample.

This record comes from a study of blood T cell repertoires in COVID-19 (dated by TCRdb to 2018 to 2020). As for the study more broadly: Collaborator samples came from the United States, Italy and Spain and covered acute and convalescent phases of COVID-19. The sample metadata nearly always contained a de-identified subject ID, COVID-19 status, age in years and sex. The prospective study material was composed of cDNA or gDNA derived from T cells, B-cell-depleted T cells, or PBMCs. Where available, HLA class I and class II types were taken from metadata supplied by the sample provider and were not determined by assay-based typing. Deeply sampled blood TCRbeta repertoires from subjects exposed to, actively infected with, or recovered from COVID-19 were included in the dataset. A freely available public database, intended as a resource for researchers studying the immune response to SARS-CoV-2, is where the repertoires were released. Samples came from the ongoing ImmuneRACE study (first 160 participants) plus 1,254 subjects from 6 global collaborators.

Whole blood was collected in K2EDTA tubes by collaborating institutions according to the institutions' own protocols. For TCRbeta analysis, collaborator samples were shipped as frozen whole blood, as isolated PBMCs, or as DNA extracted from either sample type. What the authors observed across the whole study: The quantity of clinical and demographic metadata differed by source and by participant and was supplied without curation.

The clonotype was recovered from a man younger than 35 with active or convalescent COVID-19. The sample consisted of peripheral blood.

The nucleotide sequence reads TGTGCCAGCAGCGTAGCTTCCCTGGACAGAAACACTGAAGCTTTCTTT. It translates to CASSVASLDRNTEAFF. The V and J genes are TRBV9 and TRBJ1-1, with TRBD1 tentatively as D gene (6 bases match). Between the V and J ends, shortened by 0 bases and 2 bases respectively, the junction contains 14 bases. Measured from the cysteine to the phenylalanine, the CDR3 is 16 residues long. Solely the CDR3 DNA is kept, with 48 bases framed from the first base. Per the germline V gene, SGDLS is the CDR1 and YYNGEE is the CDR2.